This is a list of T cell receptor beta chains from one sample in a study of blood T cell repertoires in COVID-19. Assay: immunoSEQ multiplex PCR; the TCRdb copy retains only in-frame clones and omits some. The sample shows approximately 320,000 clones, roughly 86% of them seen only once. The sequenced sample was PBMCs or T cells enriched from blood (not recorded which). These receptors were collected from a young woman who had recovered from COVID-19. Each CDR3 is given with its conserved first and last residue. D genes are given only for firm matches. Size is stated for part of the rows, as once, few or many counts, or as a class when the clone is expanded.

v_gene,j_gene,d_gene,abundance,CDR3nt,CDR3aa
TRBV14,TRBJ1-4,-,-,TGTGCCAGCAGCCAAGATGCCAGAAAAATTAATGAAAAACTGTTTTTT,CASSQDARKINEKLFF
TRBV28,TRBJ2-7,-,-,TGTGCCAGCAGTTTAAGAGTCAACGAGCAGTACTTC,CASSLRVNEQYF
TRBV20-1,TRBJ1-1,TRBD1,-,TGCAGTGCTAGTTGGCGGGACAGTGAAGCTTTCTTT,CSASWRDSEAFF
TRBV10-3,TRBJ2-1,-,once,TGTGCCATCAGTGAGTTCAGTCGGGACAATGAGCAGTTCTTC,CAISEFSRDNEQFF
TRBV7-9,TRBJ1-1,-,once,TGTGCCAGCAGCTTAGACGTCAGGGACACTGAAGCTTTCTTT,CASSLDVRDTEAFF
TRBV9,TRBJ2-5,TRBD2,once,TGTGCCAGCAGCGTAGGAACTAGCGGGGGGACCCAGTACTTC,CASSVGTSGGTQYF
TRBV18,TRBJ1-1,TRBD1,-,TGTGCCAGCTCACCAGTGGCAGGGGGTTTTGCTTTCTTT,CASSPVAGGFAFF
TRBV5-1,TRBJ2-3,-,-,TGCGCCAGCAGCTTGGTATCGGATACGCAGTATTTT,CASSLVSDTQYF
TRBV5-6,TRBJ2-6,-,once,TGTGCCAGCAGCTTGGGCTATGGGGCCAACGTCCTGACTTTC,CASSLGYGANVLTF
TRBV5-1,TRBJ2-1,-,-,TGCGCCAGCAGCTTGGGACAGGTTCCTGTTGAGCAGTTCTTC,CASSLGQVPVEQFF
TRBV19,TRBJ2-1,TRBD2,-,TGTGCCAGTACCTCTAGCGGGAACTACAATGAGCAGTTCTTC,CASTSSGNYNEQFF
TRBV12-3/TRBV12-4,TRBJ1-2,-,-,TGTGCCAGCAGCTCAGACAGCCTGTATGGCTACACCTTC,CASSSDSLYGYTF
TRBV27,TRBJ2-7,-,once,TGTGCCAGCAGTTTATTCGGCTCCTACGAGCAGTACTTC,CASSLFGSYEQYF
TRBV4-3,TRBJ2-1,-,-,TGCGCCAGCAGCCAAGATGGAAGCTTCGGGAGCGTCTACAATGAGCAGTTCTTC,CASSQDGSFGSVYNEQFF
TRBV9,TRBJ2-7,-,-,TGTGCCAGCAGCGTAGGGGCAGGGACTGAGCAGTACTTC,CASSVGAGTEQYF
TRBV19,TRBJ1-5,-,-,TGTGCCAGTAGTATAGGGATCAGGAATCAGCCCCAGCATTTT,CASSIGIRNQPQHF
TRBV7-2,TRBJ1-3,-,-,TGTGCCAGCAGCCAATTCCAGGGGTCCGGAAACACCATATATTTT,CASSQFQGSGNTIYF